The next 30 T cell receptor beta chains were all read from a single sample in a study of blood T cell repertoires in COVID-19. Data came from immunoSEQ multiplex PCR; TCRdb stores just in-frame clones and leaves some out. Counted here are some 34,000 clones, more than 80% occurring once; the ten biggest clones make up 7% to 7.5%. Sequencing input: peripheral blood. These TCRs come from a human donor in a cohort sampled during active COVID-19.

The chain has TRBV7-6 and TRBJ2-3; 8 bases line up with TRBD2. This CDR3 has 15 amino acids. Germline V gene lookup returns CDR1 SGHVS and CDR2 FNYEAQ. With 5 bases clipped from V and 3 bases from J, the junction kept 7 bases outside the gene matches. The DNA of the CDR3 is TGTGCCAGCAGCCCAGCGGGAGTTCGTACAGATACGCAGTATTTT. Translation: CASSPAGVRTDTQYF.

This clone was seen only once. This chain uses TRBV27 with TRBJ1-1; D remains ambiguous. CDR1 MNHEY and CDR2 SMNVEV come from the germline V gene (reference sequence). The germline V and J ends were trimmed by 8 bases and 7 bases, with 23 bases remaining between them. CDR3 length: 15 amino acids. The chain's CDR3 is CASSFEGRNPDEAFF. The CDR3 coding sequence is TGTGCCAGCTCATTCGAGGGAAGGAATCCGGATGAAGCTTTCTTT.

This clone was counted only a few times. This chain joins TRBV6-6 and TRBJ1-1, with 7 bases lining up with TRBD1. The CDR3 is 13 residues long. Trimming took 6 bases from V and 2 from J; bases not matched to a gene: 3. Per germline, CDR1 MNHNY and CDR2 SVGAGI (reference sequence). As DNA, the CDR3 is TGTGCCAGCAGGACAGGGTTCAACACTGAAGCTTTCTTT. It is translated as CASRTGFNTEAFF.

The chain uses TRBV19 and TRBJ2-1; 7 bases line up with TRBD2. After removal of 11 bases from V and 3 bases from J, the junction contained 7 bases not matched to a gene. Germline CDR1 is LNHDA and CDR2 is SQIVND (reference sequence). This CDR3 is built from 13 residues. The CDR3 is CASGGRDYNEQFF. CDR3 bases: TGTGCCTCGGGGGGTCGAGACTACAATGAGCAGTTCTTC.

This chain connects TRBV5-1 to TRBJ2-7, with D uncertain. CDR1 and CDR2 from the germline V gene are SGHRS and YFSETQ. The CDR3 has 14 amino acids. The V end was cut by 4 bases, the J end by 0 bases, with 11 bases between. CDR3 bases: TGCGCCAGCAGCGGAGCAGTAAGCTCCTACGAGCAGTACTTC. The encoded protein is CASSGAVSSYEQYF.

The gene calls are TRBV6-5 and TRBJ2-5; TRBD1 is a possible D gene (5 bases). This CDR3 region has 14 residues. The V and J ends lost 5 bases and 5 bases respectively, with 15 bases between them. Germline values: CDR1 MNHEY, CDR2 SVGAGI. CDR3 amino acids: CASSPLERGETQYF. For the CDR3, the DNA is TGTGCCAGCAGTCCGCTCGAAAGGGGCGAGACCCAGTACTTC.

The chain combines TRBV11-2 with TRBJ2-1; maybe TRBD1 (5 bases). The V gene's germline CDR1 is SGHAT and CDR2 FQNNGV. The CDR3 length is 16 residues. V was shortened by 5 bases and J by 0 bases, with 14 bases between the two germline ends. In DNA, the CDR3 is TGTGCCAGCAGCGGTCAGGGCTCCTACTCCTACAATGAGCAGTTCTTC. It specifies CASSGQGSYSYNEQFF.

This chain joins TRBV19 and TRBJ1-1, with D tentatively TRBD1 (5 bases). V lost 7 bases and J lost 6, with 15 bases in between. This CDR3 spans 13 amino acids. Germline assignment: CDR1 LNHDA and CDR2 SQIVND (reference sequence). The CDR3 DNA reads as TGTGCCAGTAATAAACCAGGGTACGCTGAAGCTTTCTTT. It codes for CASNKPGYAEAFF.

This chain links TRBV3-1 (or the pseudogene TRBV3-2) with TRBJ1-1; no reliable D call. The V gene lost 4 bases and the J gene lost 3 bases, with 9 bases spanning the gap. The CDR3 extends over 13 amino acids. Germline V CDR1 and CDR2: LGHDT, YNNKEL (reference sequence). The DNA of the CDR3 is TGTGCCAGCAGCCCATTTGTTGACACTGAAGCTTTCTTT. It specifies CASSPFVDTEAFF.

V and J are TRBV6-5 and TRBJ2-7; D perhaps matches TRBD1 (6 bases). The germline CDR1 and CDR2 sequences are MNHEY and SVGAGI. V shed 7 bases and J shed 2 bases, with 9 bases lying between them. This CDR3 region has 12 residues. The CDR3 nucleotides are TGTGCCAGCAAACAGGGAGCCTACGAGCAGTACTTC. Translation gives CASKQGAYEQYF.

The chain's CDR3 is CAISAPDTEAFF. For the CDR3, the DNA is TGTGCCATCAGTGCTCCGGACACTGAAGCTTTCTTT. The rearrangement links TRBV10-3 to TRBJ1-1; D is unclear. The length of the CDR3 is 12 residues. Germline V gene lookup returns CDR1 ENHRY and CDR2 SYGVKD. V shed 4 bases and J shed 3 bases, with 6 bases lying between them.

In its sample, this clone was seen a few times. The chain joins TRBV9 to TRBJ1-2; D ambiguous. Germline CDR1 is SGDLS and CDR2 is YYNGEE. Trimming shortened V by 0 bases and J by 4 bases, and 19 bases separated the two germline ends. The CDR3 covers 17 residues. CDR3: CASSVAQTITSLYGYTF. The CDR3 nucleotides are TGTGCCAGCAGCGTAGCACAGACAATAACCTCACTCTATGGCTACACCTTC.

The V gene is TRBV3-1 (or the pseudogene TRBV3-2), the J gene TRBJ2-5; D is unclear. The CDR3 sequence is 16 residues long. V gave up 4 bases and J gave up 1 base, with 16 bases separating them. CDR1 LGHDT and CDR2 YNNKEL come from the germline V gene (reference sequence). In DNA form, the CDR3 reads TGTGCCAGCAGCCCCCAGATAGAGGAGTTCCAAGAGACCCAGTACTTC. This translates into CASSPQIEEFQETQYF.

The chain employs TRBV6-5 and TRBJ1-2, with TRBD1 matching 7 bases. With V trimmed by 0 bases and J by 5 bases, 6 bases remained unmatched. This CDR3 region has 15 residues. Germline CDR1 is MNHEY and CDR2 is SVGAGI. CDR3 amino acids: CASSYSSRGNYGYTF. The DNA for the CDR3 is TGTGCCAGCAGTTACTCGTCCAGGGGGAATTATGGCTACACCTTC.

This clone was observed a handful of times. The chain links TRBV27 to TRBJ1-2, with 9 bases fitting TRBD1. The CDR3 is made up of 13 amino acids. Germline CDR1 and CDR2: MNHEY and SMNVEV (reference sequence). With V trimmed by 6 bases and J by 3 bases, 2 bases remained unmatched. The CDR3 sequence is CASRRDRDYGYTF. The DNA of the CDR3 is TGTGCCAGCAGGCGGGACAGGGACTATGGCTACACCTTC.

The count of this clone is one. V usage is TRBV6-5 and J usage is TRBJ2-7, with 8 bases matching TRBD2. J lost 5 bases, V lost 4 bases, and 7 bases had no gene match. CDR1 and CDR2 from the germline V gene are MNHEY and SVGAGI. The CDR3 is 14 residues long. The DNA of the CDR3 is TGTGCCAGCAGTTTAGGACGAGCGGGAGACGAGCAGTACTTC. Amino acid sequence: CASSLGRAGDEQYF.

The J gene is TRBJ2-5, the V gene TRBV15; 7 nucleotides line up with TRBD2. The CDR3 covers 13 residues. Germline CDR1 LNHNV, CDR2 YYDKDF (reference sequence). V gave up 3 bases and J gave up 2 bases; unmatched junction bases: 0. The CDR3, as DNA: TGTGCCACCAGCAGCGGGGGGCAAGAGACCCAGTACTTC. As protein: CATSSGGQETQYF.

The chain uses TRBV7-2 and TRBJ1-5; D gene ambiguous. CDR1 is SGHTA, CDR2 FQGNSA, per germline. V was cut by 5 bases and J by 2 bases, with 13 bases left in between. The CDR3 extends over 15 amino acids. The CDR3 region is CASSPGGSRNQPQHF. Here the CDR3 DNA reads TGTGCCAGCAGCCCCGGAGGGAGCCGCAATCAGCCCCAGCATTTT. Using reference TRBV7-2 and TRBJ1-5 for the parts outside the CDR3, the full variable domain is GAGVSQSPSNKVTEKGKDVELRCDPISGHTALYWYRQSLGQGLEFLIYFQGNSAPDKSGLPSDRFSAERTGGSVSTLTIQRTQQEDSAVYLCASSPGGSRNQPQHFGDGTRLSIL.

The chain couples TRBV30 to TRBJ1-3; TRBD1 is a possible D gene (6 bases). The ends were cut back, 0 bases at V and 5 bases at J, with 17 bases in the middle. The CDR3 is 16 residues long. Per germline, CDR1 GTSNPN and CDR2 SVGIG (reference sequence). The CDR3 sequence is CAWSVGRGTRRNTIYF. The CDR3 bases are TGTGCCTGGAGTGTCGGGAGGGGGACCCGTAGAAACACCATATATTTT. Complete variable domain (other parts from reference TRBV30 and TRBJ1-3): SQTIHQWPATLVQPVGSPLSLECTVEGTSNPNLYWYRQAAGRGLQLLFYSVGIGQISSEVPQNLSASRPQDRQFILSSKKLLLSDSGFYLCAWSVGRGTRRNTIYFGEGSWLTVV.

The genes are TRBV5-1 and TRBJ2-1; 8 positions agree with TRBD1. CDR1 is SGHRS and CDR2 is YFSETQ in the germline V gene. J was trimmed by 9 bases and V by 2 bases; bases with no gene match: 10. The CDR3 has 15 amino acids. The CDR3 region has the DNA TGCGCCAGCAGCTTTGTTCAGGGGGCGTCGGCTGAGCAGTTCTTC. As protein: CASSFVQGASAEQFF.

The V and J genes are TRBV9 and TRBJ2-4, with D maybe TRBD2 (5 bases). V dropped 3 bases and J dropped 9 bases, with 16 bases sitting between them. Per the germline V gene, CDR1 is SGDLS and CDR2 is YYNGEE. This CDR3 spans 14 amino acids. CDR3 bases: TGTGCCAGCAGCGCCCACCCTGAGGGTAGCATTCAGTACTTC. This encodes CASSAHPEGSIQYF. The whole variable domain, filled in from reference TRBV9 and TRBJ2-4, reads DSGVTQTPKHLITATGQRVTLRCSPRSGDLSVYWYQQSLDQGLQFLIQYYNGEERAKGNILERFSAQQFPDLHSELNLSSLELGDSALYFCASSAHPEGSIQYFGAGTRLSVL.

The V gene is TRBV13, the J gene TRBJ2-1, with D possibly TRBD2 on 6 matching bases. Trimming took 3 bases from V and 3 from J, leaving 12 bases between them. CDR3 length: 15 residues. Germline loops: CDR1 PRHDT, CDR2 FYEKMQ (reference sequence). CDR3 amino acids: CASSFRDSFYNEQFF. The CDR3 DNA follows: TGTGCCAGCAGCTTCAGGGACTCGTTCTACAATGAGCAGTTCTTC.

This clone has just one count. The rearrangement joins TRBV10-3 to TRBJ2-7; 10 bases align to TRBD1. The CDR3 consists of 14 residues. V lost 6 bases, J lost 6 bases, and 8 bases stayed unmatched. Per germline, CDR1 ENHRY and CDR2 SYGVKD. The CDR3 spells CAISDRGQGGEQYF. DNA for the CDR3: TGTGCCATCAGCGACAGGGGGCAAGGGGGCGAGCAGTACTTC.

The chain joins TRBV7-3 to TRBJ2-3, with D perhaps matching TRBD2 (6 bases). V lost 0 bases and J lost 4, with 11 bases in between. CDR3 length: 15 amino acids. CDR1 and CDR2 from the germline V gene are SGHTA and FQGTGA. The CDR3 DNA sequence: TGTGCCAGCAGCTTAACCGGAGGGATTGCAGATACGCAGTATTTT. Amino acid sequence: CASSLTGGIADTQYF.

J is TRBJ1-1 and V is TRBV2, with D possibly being TRBD1 (6 bases). Trimming took 6 bases from V and 1 from J, leaving 15 bases between them. CDR3 length equals 15 residues. The germline V gene has CDR1 SNHLY and CDR2 FYNNEI. For the CDR3, the DNA is TGTGCCAGCAGCCCCCCCGGGACACAGAACACTGAAGCTTTCTTT. This sequence encodes CASSPPGTQNTEAFF. Full variable domain (rest looked up from reference TRBV2 and TRBJ1-1): EPEVTQTPSHQVTQMGQEVILRCVPISNHLYFYWYRQILGQKVEFLVSFYNNEISEKSEIFDDQFSVERPDGSNFTLKIRSTKLEDSAMYFCASSPPGTQNTEAFFGQGTRLTVV.

The V call is TRBV5-6, the J call TRBJ1-2; possibly TRBD1 for D (5 bases). Germline V lookup: CDR1 SGHDT, CDR2 YYEEEE. V was clipped by 0 bases and J by 7 bases, with 13 bases between them. The CDR3 consists of 14 residues. The chain's CDR3 is CASSLDRKGSGYTF. In DNA form, the CDR3 reads TGTGCCAGCAGCTTGGACAGGAAGGGTTCTGGCTACACCTTC.

V usage is TRBV19 and J usage is TRBJ1-5; 7 bases agree with TRBD1. The trim removed 4 bases at V and 3 bases at J, leaving 6 bases unmatched. This CDR3 is 15 amino acids long. The germline V gene has CDR1 LNHDA and CDR2 SQIVND (reference sequence). The DNA of the CDR3 is TGTGCCAGTAGTAAGTACAGGGGCCCCAATCAGCCCCAGCATTTT. Translation: CASSKYRGPNQPQHF. Full variable domain (missing parts from reference TRBV19 and TRBJ1-5): DGGITQSPKYLFRKEGQNVTLSCEQNLNHDAMYWYRQDPGQGLRLIYYSQIVNDFQKGDIAEGYSVSREKKESFPLTVTSAQKNPTAFYLCASSKYRGPNQPQHFGDGTRLSIL.

This clone has only one observation. This chain links TRBV27 with TRBJ2-1; D possibly corresponds to TRBD2 (6 bases). The CDR3 extends over 16 amino acids. V was trimmed by 6 bases and J by 0 bases, leaving 15 bases between them. The germline gives CDR1 MNHEY, CDR2 SMNVEV (reference sequence). In nucleotides, the CDR3 is TGTGCCAGCAGACGCCGGCGGGAAAGCTCCTACAATGAGCAGTTCTTC. Protein: CASRRRRESSYNEQFF.

The chain couples TRBV3-1 (or the pseudogene TRBV3-2) to TRBJ1-1, with D possibly TRBD1 on 5 matching bases. Germline V gene data show CDR1 as LGHDT and CDR2 as YNNKEL (reference sequence). The length of the CDR3 is 15 residues. Trimming took 2 bases from V and 0 from J, leaving 10 bases between them. The DNA for the CDR3 is TGTGCCAGCAGCCAATATGGGGGGTTGAACACTGAAGCTTTCTTT. This codes for CASSQYGGLNTEAFF.

V and J are TRBV12-5 and TRBJ1-2; D possibly corresponds to TRBD1 (6 bases). CDR3 size: 15 residues. Germline CDR1 reads LGHNT; CDR2 reads FRNRAP. V dropped 1 base and J dropped 5 bases, with 14 bases sitting between them. CDR3 bases: TGTGCTAGTGGTTTGGGGACCGGGACAACTTATGGCTACACCTTC. This translates into CASGLGTGTTYGYTF.